The 6 T cell receptor beta chains reported below all come from one sample, sequenced in a study of shared clonotypes between healthy human individuals. Clones were sequenced by immunoSEQ multiplex PCR, and TCRdb holds only the in-frame ones, with some missing. The sample holds roughly 550,000 clones; around 95% are singletons and the top ten take around 0.097%. In the naive CD8 group, cells lacked CD45RO and were positively selected for CCR7, so terminally differentiated effector memory CD45RA+ cells were left out. The sequenced sample consisted of naive CD8+ T cells sorted from blood. Every receptor here comes from a woman in her 30s in good health.

The chain combines TRBV5-1 with TRBJ2-1; tentatively, D is TRBD2 (5 bases). Trimming pared 2 bases from V and 10 bases from J, leaving 10 bases between. The germline V gene has CDR1 SGHRS and CDR2 YFSETQ. The length of the CDR3 is 12 residues. In nucleotides, the CDR3 is TGCGCCAGCAGCTTCAGCGGCCAAGAGCAGTTCTTC. It translates to CASSFSGQEQFF.

The chain uses TRBV2 and TRBJ2-1; TRBD2 agrees at 8 bases. Germline trimming cut 7 bases from V and 0 bases from J; bases unmatched to any gene: 14. This CDR3 is built from 18 residues. Germline loops: CDR1 SNHLY, CDR2 FYNNEI. CDR3 in amino acids: CASTTNISGRRSYNEQFF. CDR3 DNA sequence: TGTGCCAGCACCACCAATATCAGCGGGAGACGCTCCTACAATGAGCAGTTCTTC.

The chain recombines TRBV30 with TRBJ1-5; no clear D gene. In germline, CDR1 is GTSNPN, CDR2 SVGIG (reference sequence). The CDR3 has 15 residues. V gave up 2 bases and J gave up 0 bases, with 11 bases separating them. In DNA form, the CDR3 reads TGTGCCTGGAGTCCCGGCAAACATAGCAATCAGCCCCAGCATTTT. Protein: CAWSPGKHSNQPQHF.

The chain uses TRBV28 and TRBJ2-5, with 11 bases aligning to TRBD2. V shed 2 bases, J shed 3 bases, and the junction held 11 bases outside the gene matches. The CDR3 has 18 amino acids. Germline CDR1 MDHEN, CDR2 SYDVKM. The CDR3 DNA is TGTGCCAGCAGTTTAGCGAGAGGGGGACTAGCGGTTGAAGAGACCCAGTACTTC. This codes for CASSLARGGLAVEETQYF.

CDR3 nucleotides: TGTGCCAGCAGCTTAAGTGAGGGTCTAGGAGGCGAGCAGTACTTC. Protein product: CASSLSEGLGGEQYF. The genes are TRBV7-9 and TRBJ2-7; weak D call: TRBD2 (5 bases). V dropped 2 bases and J dropped 6 bases, with 17 bases sitting between them. The CDR3 runs 15 residues. The germline CDR1 and CDR2 sequences are SEHNR and FQNEAQ (reference sequence).

This chain links TRBV7-6 with TRBJ2-1; 7 bases match TRBD2. Per germline, CDR1 SGHVS and CDR2 FNYEAQ. This CDR3 is 17 amino acids long. V lost 0 bases and J lost 10; bases outside the gene matches: 15. CDR3 bases: TGTGCCAGCAGCTTAGCGCTCGGGCTAGCGGATCAGAAGGAGCAGTTCTTC. Amino acid sequence: CASSLALGLADQKEQFF.